One sample yielded the 21 T cell receptor beta chains listed below, sequenced in a study of blood T cell repertoires in COVID-19. TCRdb keeps only in-frame clones here, not all; method: immunoSEQ multiplex PCR. The sample holds a few hundred thousand clones, more than 80% seen once. Sequenced sample: PBMCs or T cells enriched from blood (not recorded which). The receptors shown here come from a woman aged 18-29 years who had recovered from COVID-19.

V usage is TRBV3-1 (or the pseudogene TRBV3-2) and J usage is TRBJ1-1; 7 bases agree with TRBD1. Germline V gene lookup returns CDR1 LGHDT and CDR2 YNNKEL (reference sequence). The CDR3 is 16 amino acids. V trimming: 1 base; J trimming: 1 base; junction bases outside the gene matches: 6. CDR3 in DNA: TGTGCCAGCAGCCAAGGGCAACAGGGGAGGAACACTGAAGCTTTCTTT. Encoded protein: CASSQGQQGRNTEAFF.

In regard to this clone: The sample has other DNA sequences that encode this CDR3 too. The chain combines TRBV5-1 with TRBJ2-4; 16 nucleotides align to TRBD2. Germline CDR1 reads SGHRS; CDR2 reads YFSETQ. There are 18 residues in the CDR3. V shed 3 bases, J shed 1 base, and the junction held 4 bases outside the gene matches. The DNA for the CDR3 is TGCGCCAGCAGCTGGGGACTAGCGGGGGGGGGTGCCAAAAACATTCAGTACTTC. This codes for CASSWGLAGGGAKNIQYF.

This clone was counted a single time. V is TRBV5-1 and J is TRBJ2-7, with D possibly being TRBD1 (5 bases). The CDR3 spans 14 residues. Deletions cut 0 bases from V and 2 bases from J, with 9 bases between. Looked up from germline, CDR1 is SGHRS and CDR2 is YFSETQ. CDR3 bases: TGCGCCAGCAGCTTGGCTTCGACAGCCTACGAGCAGTACTTC. Its translation is CASSLASTAYEQYF.

This clone was observed once. The chain recombines TRBV6-2 or TRBV6-3 with TRBJ1-2, with 9 bases fitting TRBD1. CDR1 is MNHEY and CDR2 is SVGEGT in the germline V gene. The CDR3 totals 16 residues. Unmatched junction bases numbered 6, after V lost 2 bases and J lost 2 bases. In DNA form, the CDR3 reads TGTGCCAGCAGTTACACCACAGGGGGCTCAAACTATGGCTACACCTTC. This codes for CASSYTTGGSNYGYTF.

The rearrangement joins TRBV6-5 to TRBJ2-3; 10 bases match TRBD1. The CDR3 is 15 amino acids. Losses at the gene ends were 8 bases for V and 4 bases for J; bases not matched to a gene: 9. Germline CDR1 is MNHEY and CDR2 is SVGAGI. The CDR3 region has the DNA TGTGCCAGCGGGCCGGGACAGGGGTTCGCAGATACGCAGTATTTT. It is translated as CASGPGQGFADTQYF.

The chain combines TRBV5-1 with TRBJ2-7; TRBD2 might be the D (6 bases). Trimming took 4 bases from V and 5 from J, leaving 13 bases between them. CDR1 SGHRS and CDR2 YFSETQ come from the germline V gene. The CDR3 is 13 amino acids. The CDR3 is CASSLGGANEQYF. The CDR3 nucleotides read TGCGCCAGCAGCCTCGGGGGTGCGAACGAGCAGTACTTC.

The CDR3 loop is CASSEVPINTGELFF. The CDR3 DNA sequence: TGTGCCAGCAGTGAAGTTCCAATCAACACCGGGGAGCTGTTTTTT. The chain employs TRBV2 and TRBJ2-2; D is unclear. There are 15 residues in the CDR3. The germline V gene encodes CDR1 SNHLY and CDR2 FYNNEI. The V gene lost 1 base and the J gene lost 2 bases, with 8 bases spanning the gap.

This clone has a handful of counts. The chain has TRBV15 and TRBJ1-2, with TRBD1 as a possible D gene (5 bases). V shed 1 base and J shed 2 bases, with 11 bases lying between them. CDR1 is LNHNV, CDR2 YYDKDF, per germline (reference sequence). This CDR3 region has 15 residues. The CDR3 reads CATSRARGGNYGYTF. The CDR3, as DNA: TGTGCCACCAGCAGAGCCCGGGGGGGAAACTATGGCTACACCTTC. Complete variable domain (other parts from reference TRBV15 and TRBJ1-2): DAMVIQNPRYQVTQFGKPVTLSCSQTLNHNVMYWYQQKSSQAPKLLFHYYDKDFNNEADTPDNFQSRRPNTSFCFLDIRSPGLGDTAMYLCATSRARGGNYGYTFGSGTRLTVV.

The rearrangement links TRBV11-2 to TRBJ2-7, with D possibly being TRBD1 (6 bases). The V gene's germline CDR1 is SGHAT and CDR2 FQNNGV. V gave up 4 bases and J gave up 2 bases, with 21 bases separating them. This CDR3 has 17 amino acids. The CDR3 DNA reads as TGTGCCAGCAGCTCCCAAGGTCCAGGACAGCCGGCCTACGAGCAGTACTTC. This codes for CASSSQGPGQPAYEQYF. The full variable domain, its missing parts supplied by reference TRBV11-2 and TRBJ2-7, is EAGVAQSPRYKIIEKRQSVAFWCNPISGHATLYWYQQILGQGPKLLIQFQNNGVVDDSQLPKDRFSAERLKGVDSTLKIQPAKLEDSAVYLCASSSQGPGQPAYEQYFGPGTRLTVT.

The rearrangement uses TRBV5-6 and TRBJ1-2, with 7 bases that match TRBD1. The germline gives CDR1 SGHDT, CDR2 YYEEEE. The CDR3 covers 16 residues. With 5 bases clipped from V and 4 bases from J, the junction kept 14 bases outside the gene matches. The CDR3 DNA follows: TGTGCCAGCAGGTTGACAGGGAGAGGGCATGTCTATGGCTACACCTTC. This sequence encodes CASRLTGRGHVYGYTF.

This chain connects TRBV27 to TRBJ2-7; no reliable D call. Trimming took 0 bases from V and 4 from J, leaving 16 bases between them. The CDR3 consists of 16 residues. In germline, CDR1 is MNHEY, CDR2 SMNVEV (reference sequence). The CDR3 sequence: CASSLSFTLTRYEQYF. The CDR3 DNA follows: TGTGCCAGCAGTTTATCCTTCACGCTAACCCGATACGAGCAGTACTTC.

The table lists this clone with a count of one. The V and J genes are TRBV27 and TRBJ1-2, with D hard to call. This CDR3 is 14 amino acids long. V was shortened by 4 bases and J by 2 bases, with 11 bases between the two germline ends. The germline V gene has CDR1 MNHEY and CDR2 SMNVEV (reference sequence). The CDR3 DNA reads as TGTGCCAGCAGTTACGGTGGGCTGAACTATGGCTACACCTTC. Protein product: CASSYGGLNYGYTF.

This chain connects TRBV30 to TRBJ2-6, with D possibly matching TRBD1 (6 bases). The CDR3 spans 15 residues. CDR1 is GTSNPN, CDR2 SVGIG, per germline (reference sequence). V was shortened by 0 bases and J by 4 bases, with 10 bases between the two germline ends. CDR3: CAWSVGGSGANVLTF. The CDR3 DNA follows: TGTGCCTGGAGTGTAGGGGGTTCCGGGGCCAACGTCCTGACTTTC.

The CDR3 DNA reads as TGTGCCAGCAGACCCGACATCAGCTATGGCTACACCTTC. Its protein product is CASRPDISYGYTF. The chain carries TRBV6-5 and TRBJ1-2; D not certain. This CDR3 contains 13 residues. Germline V gene lookup returns CDR1 MNHEY and CDR2 SVGAGI. With 6 bases removed from V and 4 bases from J, the gap between germline ends came to 12 bases.

The gene calls are TRBV5-5 and TRBJ1-4; a weak D match, TRBD1 (5 bases). Germline CDR1 is SGHKS and CDR2 is YYEKEE (reference sequence). This CDR3 has 14 amino acids. The V gene lost 0 bases and the J gene lost 7 bases, with 10 bases spanning the gap. Here the CDR3 reads CASSLEGLGEKLFF. The CDR3 bases are TGTGCCAGCAGCTTGGAGGGACTGGGTGAAAAACTGTTTTTT.

J is TRBJ2-3 and V is TRBV27; D possibly corresponds to TRBD1 (7 bases). There are 14 residues in the CDR3. V dropped 6 bases and J dropped 10 bases, with 20 bases sitting between them. In germline, CDR1 is MNHEY, CDR2 SMNVEV (reference sequence). CDR3 sequence: CASSLQGGTGAQYF. CDR3 bases: TGTGCCAGCAGCCTGCAGGGGGGCACCGGAGCGCAGTATTTT.

This clone was counted a few times. The CDR3 region is CASSQGDSVNYGYTF. The CDR3 DNA is TGCGCCAGCAGCCAAGGTGATAGCGTTAACTATGGCTACACCTTC. This sequence joins TRBV4-1 and TRBJ1-2; D is undetermined. Between the trimmed V and J ends, which lost 1 base and 1 base, there was a span of 10 bases. Per germline, CDR1 MGHRA and CDR2 YSYEKL. CDR3 length equals 15 residues.

V gene TRBV27 combines with J gene TRBJ1-1, with D uncertain. The CDR3 is 12 residues long. The V end was cut by 3 bases, the J end by 8 bases, with 10 bases between. CDR1 and CDR2 (germline): MNHEY, SMNVEV (reference sequence). The CDR3 here is CASSFSSGEAFF. Written as DNA, the CDR3 is TGTGCCAGCAGTTTCTCTAGCGGGGAAGCTTTCTTT.

The genes are TRBV7-9 and TRBJ1-5; 10 bases agree with TRBD1. J lost 0 bases, V lost 0 bases, and 2 bases had no gene match. The CDR3 spans 17 residues. Germline values: CDR1 SEHNR, CDR2 FQNEAQ (reference sequence). The CDR3 DNA sequence: TGTGCCAGCAGCTTAGCCGGGACAGGGGATAGCAATCAGCCCCAGCATTTT. This translates into CASSLAGTGDSNQPQHF.

The J gene is TRBJ2-3, the V gene TRBV11-1; D uncertain. The V gene's germline CDR1 is SGHAT and CDR2 FQDESV (reference sequence). V lost 3 bases and J 2 bases, leaving 9 bases between the germline ends. This CDR3 region has 14 residues. DNA for the CDR3: TGTGCCAGCAGCTTTTCGCGGTCCACAGATACGCAGTATTTT. Its protein is CASSFSRSTDTQYF.

The rearrangement links TRBV5-1 to TRBJ1-3; TRBD1 is a possible D gene (6 bases). Germline-derived CDR1 and CDR2 are SGHRS and YFSETQ. Trimming cost V 4 bases and J 4 bases, with 12 bases left between them. The CDR3 is 14 amino acids. The chain's CDR3 is CASSETGSGNTIYF. CDR3 sequence (DNA): TGCGCCAGCAGCGAAACAGGGTCCGGAAACACCATATATTTT. Together with reference TRBV5-1 and TRBJ1-3, the CDR3 gives the full variable domain: KAGVTQTPRYLIKTRGQQVTLSCSPISGHRSVSWYQQTPGQGLQFLFEYFSETQRNKGNFPGRFSGRQFSNSRSEMNVSTLELGDSALYLCASSETGSGNTIYFGEGSWLTVV.